This T cell receptor beta chain was captured by sequencing in a study of regulatory T cells in long-lasting Graves disease. Arm-PCR of CDR3 regions and iRepertoire HTBI primers were the basis on which TCR beta libraries were built. Methods used by the authors: Overall, samples carried some 67 TRBV and 14 TRBJ segments. TCRdb fed the multiplex PCR reads into MiXCR, producing one record per CDR3 protein. These V and J calls are TCRdb output, not the study's own analysis. The table includes some 490,000 distinct CDR3 sequences, around 12% detected once. The time point denotes: newly diagnosed GD, antithyroid drugs for less than 3 months. With RNA extracted from PBMCs as input, the TCR library was made. Unmatched junction bases numbered 16, after V lost 5 bases and J lost 9 bases. This CDR3 region has 17 residues. Per germline, CDR1 SGHAT and CDR2 FQNNGV. This clonotype was recorded many times. No antigen is known for it.

Study-wide points: Peripheral blood was the sole material, not thyroid tissue.

This sample also appeared in a second study, on T cells in Graves' hyperthyroidism and ophthalmopathy. That paper states: A first-round RT-PCR of the TCR CDR3 used the HTBI primer set. Stable hyperthyroidism and ophthalmopathy were separated using 13 V-J signatures.

The material sequenced was peripheral blood mononuclear cells (PBMCs), taken at new diagnosis, from a patient treated with antithyroid drugs. The rearrangement joins TRBV11-2 to TRBJ2-1; 10 bases are shared with TRBD2. The receptor was isolated from a woman in her 30s with Graves disease. In DNA form, the CDR3 reads TGTGCCAGCAGCCTAGGAAGCGGGAGGGATTGGGGCGGTGAGCAGTTCTTC. Encoded protein: CASSLGSGRDWGGEQFF.